The 9 T cell receptor beta chains below were found in one sample sequenced in a study of control samples from healthy donors and cancer patients. Assay: immunoSEQ multiplex PCR; the TCRdb copy retains only in-frame clones and omits some. This sample has around 110,000 clones, with approximately 93% found just once. Sequenced input: blood. The receptors stem from a man aged 25-45 years in good health.

The J gene is TRBJ2-3, the V gene TRBV14, with a tentative D call TRBD1 (5 bases). Germline V gene lookup returns CDR1 SGHDN and CDR2 FVKESK. Trimming took 5 bases from V and 10 from J, leaving 10 bases between them. The CDR3 loop spans 11 amino acids. The CDR3 region has the DNA TGTGCCAGCAGCTTCAGGGCAGCGCAGTATTTT. Protein: CASSFRAAQYF.

The rearrangement uses TRBV6-5 and TRBJ1-6; TRBD1 matches at 7 bases. CDR3 length: 14 residues. Germline V lookup: CDR1 MNHEY, CDR2 SVGAGI. V was pared by 1 base and J by 8 bases, with 2 bases of the junction left unmatched. The CDR3 nucleotides are TGTGCCAGCAGTTACTACGACAGGGATTCACCCCTCCACTTT. Amino acids: CASSYYDRDSPLHF.

The chain has TRBV12-3 or TRBV12-4 and TRBJ2-2; D perhaps matches TRBD1 (6 bases). There are 13 residues in the CDR3. With 4 bases removed from V and 7 bases from J, the gap between germline ends came to 10 bases. CDR3 nucleotide sequence: TGTGCCAGCAGTTCGTCAGGGGACGGGGAGCTGTTTTTT. Translated, it gives CASSSSGDGELFF.

This sequence joins TRBV5-1 and TRBJ1-1; no definite D call. Germline V gene sequence: CDR1 SGHRS, CDR2 YFSETQ. This CDR3 has 13 amino acids. Trimming removed 1 base from V and 4 bases from J, with 8 bases in between. The CDR3 sequence: CASSLLAGTEAFF. CDR3 sequence (DNA): TGCGCCAGCAGCTTGTTGGCGGGCACTGAAGCTTTCTTT.

V and J are TRBV5-1 and TRBJ2-4, with D possibly called TRBD1 or TRBD2 (6 bases each). V dropped 0 bases and J dropped 6 bases, with 10 bases sitting between them. Germline V gene data show CDR1 as SGHRS and CDR2 as YFSETQ. The CDR3 has 14 residues. The CDR3 sequence is CASSLAGGGNIQYF. Here the CDR3 DNA reads TGCGCCAGCAGCTTGGCCGGAGGGGGAAACATTCAGTACTTC.

The V gene is TRBV7-9, the J gene TRBJ1-5; the D is unclear. V was clipped by 5 bases and J by 5 bases, with 13 bases between them. Germline-derived CDR1 and CDR2 are SEHNR and FQNEAQ (reference sequence). This CDR3 is built from 14 residues. CDR3 nucleotides: TGTGCCAGCAGCCCTTCCGGTGGTGATCAGCCCCAGCATTTT. This translates into CASSPSGGDQPQHF.

The chain combines TRBV23-1 with TRBJ2-2; 7 bases line up with TRBD1. TRBV23-1 is noted as an ORF with a role that remains uncertain. V dropped 8 bases and J dropped 4; count of bases not matched to a gene: 13. The CDR3 spans 16 residues. CDR3 in DNA: TGCGCCAGCCTAGAAGAGACAGGGACCCGCACCGGGGAGCTGTTTTTT. Encoded protein: CASLEETGTRTGELFF.

The V call is TRBV5-4, the J call TRBJ2-5; D possibly matches TRBD1 or TRBD2 (5 bases each). Trimming stripped 9 bases from V and 1 base from J, with 16 bases between. The CDR3 has 14 residues. From germline, CDR1 is SGHNT and CDR2 YYREEE (reference sequence). CDR3 protein: CATAREGTQETQYF. The DNA for the CDR3 is TGTGCCACGGCTCGGGAAGGGACCCAAGAGACCCAGTACTTC.

The chain couples TRBV28 to TRBJ1-1; D gene unclear. Germline loops: CDR1 MDHEN, CDR2 SYDVKM. This CDR3 region has 16 residues. The ends were cut back, 7 bases at V and 5 bases at J, with 23 bases in the middle. The CDR3 loop is CASIARTGVYGTEAFF. The CDR3 nucleotides are TGTGCCAGCATCGCTCGTACGGGAGTGTATGGTACTGAAGCTTTCTTT.